Presented here are 14 T cell receptor beta chains from one specimen sequenced in a study of blood T cells in healthy people across ages. With a J-beta primer mix and a sample-barcoded 5' primer, a second PCR ran 7 to 11 cycles. TCRdb reprocessed the 5' RACE reads via MiXCR and lists one record per CDR3 protein. The sample has some 1.5 million distinct CDR3 sequences; 28% are singletons. The sample taken for sequencing was blood. These receptors all come from a woman aged 30 to 39 in good health.

At least ten counts were recorded for this clonotype. The chain employs TRBV12-3 or TRBV12-4 and TRBJ2-5; D gene ambiguous. The length of the CDR3 is 12 residues. Trimming cost V 3 bases and J 7 bases, with 9 bases left between them. The CDR3 DNA reads as TGTGCCAGCAGTTTGAGGATAGGGACCCAGTACTTC. It yields the protein CASSLRIGTQYF.

About this clonotype itself: One junction end disagrees with the germline gene, perhaps due to a read error. The CDR3 DNA reads TGTGTCAGCAGCGCAACCTTCAATGAGCAGTTCTTC. This translates into CVSSATFNEQFF. V usage is TRBV7-2 and J usage is TRBJ2-1, with D unresolved. CDR3 size: 12 residues. Germline V lookup: CDR1 SGHTA, CDR2 FQGNSA. Based on the CDR3 plus reference TRBV7-2 and TRBJ2-1, the full variable domain is GAGVSQSPSNKVTEKGKDVELRCDPISGHTALYWYRQSLGQGLEFLIYFQGNSAPDKSGLPSDRFSAERTGGSVSTLTIQRTQQEDSAVYLCVSSATFNEQFFGPGTRLTVL.

The V and J genes are TRBV9 and TRBJ1-1; no clear D. The length of the CDR3 is 13 residues. CDR1 is SGDLS and CDR2 is YYNGEE in the germline V gene. Trimming took off 6 bases at V and 4 bases at J, with 13 bases between the two ends. In DNA, the CDR3 is TGTGCCAGCAACTTCCTATCGGGCACTGAAGCTTTCTTT. Translating gives CASNFLSGTEAFF.

In this sample, this clonotype turned up a few times. V gene TRBV12-3 or TRBV12-4 combines with J gene TRBJ2-5; D is uncertain. Trimming took 3 bases from V and 3 from J, leaving 8 bases between them. This CDR3 has 13 amino acids. The CDR3 DNA reads TGTGCCAGCAGTTTCTCCGAGGAAGAGACCCAGTACTTC. Its protein is CASSFSEEETQYF.

This clonotype appeared a few times. The junction departs from the called germline gene at one end, perhaps through a read error. The CDR3 is CAGSDSFADLQTDTQYF. In nucleotides, the CDR3 is TGTGCCGGCAGTGACTCTTTCGCAGACCTTCAAACGGATACGCAGTATTTT. The V gene is TRBV6-4, the J gene TRBJ2-3; D is ambiguous. The CDR3 has 17 amino acids. The V gene's germline CDR1 is MRHNA and CDR2 SNTAGT.

The chain has TRBV18 and TRBJ2-7; perhaps TRBD2 as D (5 bases). CDR1 and CDR2 (germline): KGHSH, LQKENI. Trimming cost V 6 bases and J 3 bases, with 12 bases left between them. The CDR3 loop spans 13 amino acids. CDR3 sequence (DNA): TGTGCCAGCTCCCGGGAACAAAACTACGAGCAGTACTTC. Residues: CASSREQNYEQYF.

The V and J genes are TRBV11-3 and TRBJ2-1; 7 bases are shared with TRBD2. V trimming: 1 base; J trimming: 8 bases; junction bases outside the gene matches: 8. The CDR3 length is 15 residues. Germline V gives CDR1 SGHNT, CDR2 YENEEA. The CDR3 protein is CASSLGTSTGDEQFF. DNA for the CDR3: TGTGCCAGCAGCTTAGGGACTAGTACGGGCGATGAGCAGTTCTTC.

A single count supports this clonotype. A much larger clone lies a single base off, so this may be a read error. This chain joins TRBV24-1 and TRBJ2-5; D remains ambiguous. The end of the DNA fits TRBJ2-1 better, so the J call may be wrong. The CDR3 consists of 13 residues. Germline CDR1 reads KGHDR; CDR2 reads SFDVKD. DNA of the CDR3: TGTGCCACCAGTGGAGTCGACCAAGAGACCCAGTTCTTC. It translates to CATSGVDQETQFF.

V and J are TRBV29-1 and TRBJ2-4; D is tentatively TRBD1 or TRBD2 (5 bases each). The germline V and J ends were trimmed by 7 bases and 3 bases, with 13 bases remaining between them. CDR1 is SQVTM and CDR2 is ANQGSEA in the germline V gene. The CDR3 covers 13 residues. CDR3 nucleotides: TGCAGCGCGAAGAGGGGAAGCAAAAACATTCAGTACTTC. This translates into CSAKRGSKNIQYF.

A word on this clonotype: A junction boundary mismatches the germline segment, possibly from a read error. This CDR3 reads CVSSTTGTGGYTF. DNA for the CDR3: TGTGTCAGCAGCACGACAGGGACCGGAGGCTACACCTTC. This chain uses TRBV12-3 or TRBV12-4 with TRBJ1-2; 7 bases fit TRBD1. This CDR3 comprises 13 residues.

This clonotype has just a few counts. This sequence joins TRBV7-2 and TRBJ2-7; 11 nucleotides align to TRBD2. This CDR3 has 15 amino acids. In germline, CDR1 is SGHTA, CDR2 FQGNSA. Trimming removed 9 bases from V and 2 bases from J; junction bases left unmatched: 9. CDR3 DNA sequence: TGTGCCAGTTCTTCTAGCGGGAGGTTCGCCTACGAGCAGTACTTC. Translation gives CASSSSGRFAYEQYF.

The chain recombines TRBV25-1 with TRBJ2-5; tentatively, D is TRBD2 (6 bases). The CDR3 is made up of 17 amino acids. Germline V gives CDR1 MGHDK, CDR2 SYGVNS. Trimming stripped 4 bases from V and 4 bases from J, with 22 bases between. CDR3 DNA: TGTGCCAGCAGTGGGGGGTATAGAGGAGGGCCAGGAGAGACCCAGTACTTC. As protein: CASSGGYRGGPGETQYF.

V usage is TRBV6-1 and J usage is TRBJ2-1; tentative D call: TRBD2 (6 bases). The CDR3 sequence is 15 residues long. The germline gives CDR1 MNHNS, CDR2 SASEGT. Deletions cut 1 base from V and 5 bases from J, with 12 bases between. The CDR3 reads CASSEGRGRNNEQFF. CDR3 coding DNA: TGTGCCAGCAGTGAAGGTCGGGGGAGGAACAATGAGCAGTTCTTC.

The CDR3 sequence is CASSPGLAGGVNGEQYF. The CDR3 DNA reads as TGTGCCAGCAGCCCCGGACTAGCGGGAGGGGTTAATGGTGAGCAGTACTTC. The chain uses TRBV11-2 and TRBJ2-5, with 15 bases that match TRBD2. Per germline, CDR1 SGHAT and CDR2 FQNNGV. The CDR3 contains 17 residues. Trimming at V came to 5 bases and at J to 11 bases, leaving 15 bases not matched to a gene.